The 10 T cell receptor beta chains listed next were all sequenced from one sample in a study of brain metastases from non-small cell lung cancer. Sequencing was performed with immunoSEQ multiplex PCR; in TCRdb, only in-frame clones are kept and a portion is missing. This repertoire shows about 2,200 clones, 85% to 90% found once; its top ten account for 7.5% to 9%. The sequenced material came from tumor-adjacent normal tissue. Source of these receptors: a donor aged 40 or older with non-small cell lung cancer.

V is TRBV6-2 or TRBV6-3 and J is TRBJ1-3; D is unresolved. The CDR3 has 14 residues. V shed 5 bases and J shed 4 bases, with 12 bases lying between them. Germline V gene data show CDR1 as MNHEY and CDR2 as SVGEGT. CDR3 nucleotides: TGTGCCAGCAGTCTCCGTAGGGCCGGAAACACCATATATTTT. This codes for CASSLRRAGNTIYF.

The gene calls are TRBV7-9 and TRBJ1-5; no reliable D call. The germline V and J ends were trimmed by 1 base and 5 bases, with 15 bases remaining between them. This CDR3 has 16 amino acids. Germline values: CDR1 SEHNR, CDR2 FQNEAQ (reference sequence). CDR3 nucleotides: TGTGCCAGCAGCTTAGTTTCCGGGCCGAGGGATCAGCCCCAGCATTTT. This sequence encodes CASSLVSGPRDQPQHF.

V is TRBV10-2 and J is TRBJ1-6; no clear D. The CDR3 has 18 amino acids. Germline CDR1 and CDR2: WSHSY and SAAADI. Trimming cost V 2 bases and J 4 bases, with 18 bases left between them. As DNA, the CDR3 is TGCGCCAGCAGTGAGCCGACAACGAGGTCGCGATATAATTCACCCCTCCACTTT. Protein sequence: CASSEPTTRSRYNSPLHF.

CDR3 DNA sequence: TGCGCCAGCAGATATGGACAGTCCGCCGAGCTGTTTTTT. It specifies CASRYGQSAELFF. The rearrangement links TRBV5-1 to TRBJ2-2, with D possibly matching TRBD1 (6 bases). The germline V and J ends were trimmed by 5 bases and 11 bases, with 16 bases remaining between them. This CDR3 comprises 13 residues. The germline CDR1 and CDR2 sequences are SGHRS and YFSETQ.

V and J are TRBV6-5 and TRBJ2-3; 10 positions agree with TRBD2. The CDR3 is made up of 15 amino acids. Looked up from germline, CDR1 is MNHEY and CDR2 is SVGAGI. With 6 bases clipped from V and 4 bases from J, the junction kept 7 bases outside the gene matches. This CDR3 is CASRASGGAADTQYF. The CDR3 DNA reads TGTGCCAGCAGGGCAAGCGGGGGGGCCGCAGATACGCAGTATTTT.

The V gene is TRBV7-2, the J gene TRBJ2-2; D may be TRBD1 (5 bases). The CDR3 contains 16 residues. Trimming pared 1 base from V and 0 bases from J, leaving 9 bases between. Germline lookup yields CDR1 SGHTA and CDR2 FQGNSA. The CDR3 nucleotides read TGTGCCAGCAGCTTAGAAGGACAATCGAACACCGGGGAGCTGTTTTTT. This gives the protein CASSLEGQSNTGELFF.

The rearrangement links TRBV19 to TRBJ2-2; D call uncertain. Trimming took 11 bases from V and 4 from J, leaving 23 bases between them. The CDR3 is 16 residues long. From germline, CDR1 is LNHDA and CDR2 SQIVND (reference sequence). The CDR3 region has the DNA TGTGCCTGTTCAGACGTCTGGGCAGGATTCACCGGGGAGCTGTTTTTT. Its translation: CACSDVWAGFTGELFF.

CDR3 protein: CASSPGQDTGELFF. The CDR3 nucleotides read TGTGCCAGCAGCCCCGGACAGGACACCGGGGAGCTGTTTTTT. V is TRBV5-4 and J is TRBJ2-2; 7 bases are a match to TRBD1. V was clipped by 4 bases and J by 3 bases; unmatched bases: 3. The CDR3 contains 14 residues. Germline CDR1 and CDR2: SGHNT and YYREEE (reference sequence).

The chain joins TRBV6-5 to TRBJ2-1; D might be TRBD1 or TRBD2, each matching 7 bases. With 8 bases removed from V and 8 bases from J, the gap between germline ends came to 22 bases. The CDR3 length is 15 residues. Germline V gene lookup returns CDR1 MNHEY and CDR2 SVGAGI. The CDR3 coding sequence is TGTGCCAGCCAAGATTACAACGGGGGGACAGATGAGCAGTTCTTC. It is translated as CASQDYNGGTDEQFF.

V usage is TRBV2 and J usage is TRBJ2-3; D gene uncertain. CDR1 SNHLY and CDR2 FYNNEI come from the germline V gene. The ends were cut back, 5 bases at V and 5 bases at J, with 8 bases in the middle. The length of the CDR3 is 12 residues. CDR3 nucleotides: TGTGCCAGCAGTACAGCTGGAGATACGCAGTATTTT. It translates to CASSTAGDTQYF.